This T cell receptor beta chain was sequenced for a study of cytomegalovirus exposure and HLA in healthy donors (dated by TCRdb to 2016 to 2017). Broadly, across the study: An earlier analysis of approximately 640 of the donors reported roughly 300 Gb of sequence data and roughly 110 million unique TCR beta sequences from 150 million to 200 million T cells. Across about 370 genotyped donors of the cohort, an average of approximately 240,000 unique TCR beta nucleotide sequences per donor were sequenced, and roughly 18% of those sequences were non-productive. To predict cytomegalovirus infection status, the study combined high-throughput TCR immunosequencing, statistical association of individual TCRs with disease status, and machine learning. The aim of the study was to test whether cataloging public T cell receptors could identify signatures of past pathogen exposure. In addition to the first cohort of 500 to 850 subjects, a separate validation cohort of approximately 120 different subjects was used. All discovery cohort repertoires had been generated using a single sequencing platform. To study patterns of TCR occurrence, a later analysis re-analyzed previously published TCR beta repertoires from 600 to 750 donors and added high-resolution HLA genotyping. The study used immunosequencing to profile the T cell repertoires of approximately 690 subjects and linked those repertoires to cytomegalovirus serostatus. An early release that covered several hundred HLA-typed donors contained approximately 320 gigabases of sequencing data and about 84 million unique TCR sequences. Among the 398 genotyped donors, about 85% belonged to the genetic ancestry cluster associated with self-reported Caucasian donors. Donor age, sex, ethnicity and CMV serostatus were compiled alongside the repertoire data. Four to six DR-DQ haplotypes were handled as single units for association and clustering, since linkage in the cohort was strong. Both class I and class II loci were covered by HLA typing, at four-digit resolution. Rather than using new phenotypic data, the later analysis identified candidate immune exposures from TCR beta sequences and from how often those sequences occurred across donors. The number of donors typed differed by locus, with 629-630 for A, B, C, DRB1 and DQB1, around 500 for DQA1, 600 to 610 for DPA1, and 472 for DPB1. In an earlier analysis of roughly 580 of the donors, high-throughput TCR beta sequencing was used to judge whether each TCR beta V gene segment behaved as functional or pseudogenic. A later genetic analysis used genome-wide SNP genotypes for about three fifths of the 666 donors, treating that subset as a discovery cohort. Broader findings and caveats from the paper: The 87-base-pair reads could not distinguish some IMGT-functional V segments, including TRBV6-2 and TRBV6-3, so those segments were excluded. A cluster of highly shared sequence variants was judged likely to represent a technical artifact of the sequencing pipeline. The authors suggested that the approach could potentially be extended to other disease states and immunological phenotypes. In a later genetic analysis, a missense DCLRE1C variant was associated with V-gene and J-gene trimming of TCR beta chains, and the association was replicated in an independent cohort. When HLA alleles, especially DR and DQ, strongly co-occurred, attributing TCR associations to individual alleles was difficult. A further reported finding was that TCR beta sequences accurately predicted the HLA-A and HLA-B alleles for most subjects in the first cohort. A later analysis found that TCR association rates varied across HLA loci, with DRB1 alleles showing the most associated TCRs and HLA-C alleles the fewest. Linkage disequilibrium might explain the correlated functional status among segregating V segments, but an unknown experimental factor could not be ruled out. According to a later analysis, parvovirus B19, influenza, CMV and Epstein-Barr virus appeared linked to several top co-occurrence clusters. According to a later genetic analysis, donors in an Asian-associated ancestry cluster had fewer N-insertions in productive TCRs than the approximately 650-donor mean. An earlier analysis of around 540 of the donors showed that most TCR beta V segments appeared in productive rearrangements either about 87% or about 30% of the time, which broadly matched IMGT annotations. The cohort was sequenced for TCR beta chains only, and without alpha or paired-chain data the features that could be detected were limited. Because HLA typing was missing for some donors at each locus, association tests included only the typed subset. The only immune exposure information available for the cohort was CMV serostatus. A few of the identified cytomegalovirus-associated TCR beta chains were confirmed in vitro to be specific for cytomegalovirus antigens. While some public TCRs were present in many individuals, most TCR sequences turned up only very rarely across donors. In a later analysis, most CMV-associated TCR beta chains were found to appear HLA-restricted, with HLA associations seemingly driven largely by CMV exposure. A later analysis found that HLA-associated TCR beta chains were more clonally expanded and had lower generation probabilities than equally common non-associated chains. Roughly uniform sequencing depth across donors was assumed in presence/absence analyses, although this assumption may not hold. Over 15 rarely observed V segments, including chromosome 9 orphons, were excluded from the earlier analysis of 550 to 700 of the donors because counts were too low. At a false discovery rate of 0.05, a later analysis linked 16,951 TCR beta sequences to specific HLA alleles. The classifier was reported to diagnose cytomegalovirus status with high specificity and sensitivity in both the original and validation cohorts. A total of some 180 TCR beta chains were listed by the study as associated with cytomegalovirus.

V is shortened by 3 bases, J by 6 bases, and the region joining them spans 11 bases. The germline V gene provides CDR1 MDHEN and CDR2 SYDVKM. The CDR3 runs 13 residues from the cysteine to the phenylalanine. Only the CDR3 portion is preserved as DNA: 39 bases, with reading frame beginning at the first base. On this clone: Which antigen it targets is not known. No much larger clonotype is one base removed from it; base qualities were not supplied.

Library method: the immunoSEQ multiplex PCR assay. For the multiplex PCR, a mixture combining 60 forward primers for TCR Vbeta segments and 13 reverse primers for TCR Jbeta segments was used. The CDR3 region of rearranged TCR beta genes was amplified from genomic DNA by a multiplex PCR assay. The amplified TCR beta libraries were sequenced on the Illumina HiSeq System as 87-base-pair reads. As for the original processing: A later analysis counted approximately 74 million unique TCR beta chains across the 550 to 750 repertoires, and about 10 million of these chains were shared by at least two donors. Raw reads were error-corrected and collapsed into unique sequences by a nearest-neighbor algorithm in which closely related sequences were merged to remove PCR and sequencing errors. Alignment of CDR3 sequences to IMGT reference sequences was used to assign V, D and J gene segments. For a sequence to be retained, a match of at least six nucleotides was required to both a V gene segment and a J gene segment. Rearrangements were classified as productive when the CDR3 lacked stop codons and remained in frame with V and J, and all other rearrangements were classified as non-productive. Following IMGT convention, CDR3 was defined as the stretch from the second conserved V-encoded cysteine to the conserved J-encoded phenylalanine. Sequences without an unambiguous match to a single V gene segment were excluded from the earlier analysis of a few hundred of the donors. An earlier analysis of several hundred of the donors called V segments functional above 56.7% productive rearrangements and segregating when the between-donor standard deviation exceeded 5%. A statistical classification framework was developed to diagnose cytomegalovirus status using the catalog of TCR beta chain sequences. In a later analysis, V and J genes were assigned by comparing TCR nucleotide sequences against IMGT/GENE-DB human TR gene sequences. A later analysis assigned CDR3 sequences and most-parsimonious VDJ recombination scenarios with the TCRdist pipeline. In a later analysis, each TCR beta chain was defined by its CDR3 amino acid sequence together with its V-gene family, and reads without a unique V-gene family were excluded. To address suspected cross-contamination and a sequencing artifact, a later analysis removed 592 highly shared, low-generation-probability nucleotide sequences. In a later analysis, a clonal expansion index was calculated for each public chain from normalized within-repertoire ranks of inferred template counts. In a later analysis, generation probabilities were computed with a VDJ recombination model fitted to out-of-frame rearrangements, and the resulting probabilities were checked against IGoR. In a later analysis, hypergeometric tests were used to score TCR-TCR, TCR-HLA and TCR-CMV co-occurrence, with a repertoire-size bias correction applied to TCR pairs. In a later analysis, false discovery rates were estimated by permuting HLA or CMV assignments 20 times. In a later analysis, co-occurring TCRs were grouped using DBSCAN, and TCRdist sequence similarity was added for clustering within HLA-allele-positive subsets. Co-occurrence clustering excluded repertoires with fewer than 30,000 or more than 120,000 public chains, plus five with anomalous nucleotide sharing. TCRdb re-hosts the immuneACCESS table, in-frame sequences only. Its copies lack some clones; in the studies checked, an unresolved V gene accounts for under half of them, and the cause for the rest is not known. V, J and clone size were drawn from that table, and D and trimming were deduced from the DNA. Across this sample there are approximately 260,000 clones, with just under 85% seen only once. The ten largest clones capture 2% of the sample.

In total, 630 or so healthy bone marrow donors made up the cohort. At the time of sampling, all cohort members were nominally healthy, though unrecorded immune exposures were likely present. The donor was CMV seropositive and was included in the group of almost 300 seropositive cohort members. A peripheral blood sample was collected from each donor, and TCR beta sequencing was performed on peripheral blood mononuclear cells. Genomic DNA extraction from the blood cell samples was performed with the Qiagen DNeasy Blood Extraction Kit. The V gene is TRBV28 and the J gene is TRBJ1-2; perhaps TRBD1 is the D gene, with 6 bases matching. Material for sequencing was PBMCs. This TCR came from a woman between 35 and 50 years old in good health and CMV-seropositive. DNA sequence: TGTGCCAGCAGTTTTATGGGGGCAAATGGCTACACCTTC. Translated, it reads CASSFMGANGYTF.